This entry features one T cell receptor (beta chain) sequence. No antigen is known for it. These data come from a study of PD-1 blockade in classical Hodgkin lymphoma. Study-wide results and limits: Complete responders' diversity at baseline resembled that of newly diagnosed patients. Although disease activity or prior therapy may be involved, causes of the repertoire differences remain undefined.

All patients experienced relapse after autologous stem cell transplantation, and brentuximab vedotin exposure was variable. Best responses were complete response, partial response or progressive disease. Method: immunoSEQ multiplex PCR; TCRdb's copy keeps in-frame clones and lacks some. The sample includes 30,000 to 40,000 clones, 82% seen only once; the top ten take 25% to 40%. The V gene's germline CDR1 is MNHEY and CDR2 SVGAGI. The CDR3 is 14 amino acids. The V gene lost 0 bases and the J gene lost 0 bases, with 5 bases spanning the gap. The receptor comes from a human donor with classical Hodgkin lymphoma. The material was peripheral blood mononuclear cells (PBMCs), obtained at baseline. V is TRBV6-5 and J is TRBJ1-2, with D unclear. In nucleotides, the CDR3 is TGTGCCAGCAGTTACTCAACAGCTAACTATGGCTACACCTTC. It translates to CASSYSTANYGYTF.